This TCR beta chain was retrieved from a study of Graves' ophthalmopathy and Graves' hyperthyroidism (dated by TCRdb to between 2017 and 2018). Regarding the study in general: Peripheral blood samples were taken at the time of initial diagnosis, before any treatment was given. TCR beta repertoire signatures were used to distinguish Graves' ophthalmopathy from Graves' hyperthyroidism and to predict progression to ophthalmopathy. In total, under 150 blood samples were TCR-sequenced: approximately 40 ophthalmopathy, some 72 hyperthyroidism and some 17 hyperthyroidism-to-ophthalmopathy patients. To explore V-J signatures that separate ophthalmopathy from hyperthyroidism, a discovery set of about a hundred patients was enrolled, consisting of 43 with ophthalmopathy and roughly 59 with stable hyperthyroidism. For independent validation, a separate cohort was made up of 18 hyperthyroidism patients plus 17 patients who later progressed from hyperthyroidism to ophthalmopathy. T-cell repertoires of thyroid tissue and blood were compared in 5 or 6 hyperthyroidism patients. After sampling, hyperthyroidism patients received methimazole starting at 30 mg daily, and ophthalmopathy patients received high-dose intravenous methylprednisolone. The approximately 100 discovery patients were randomly split 7:3 into training and test sets. Points the paper makes about the study in general: In cross-validation, the 13-signature model distinguished ophthalmopathy from stable hyperthyroidism with 87.88% sensitivity and 81.08% specificity, while in the test set the corresponding values were about 80% and 75%. Most expanded thyroid clonotypes with frequency above 0.001 were also detected in blood, suggesting blood repertoires may reflect the thyroid immune response. In validation, the model predicted ophthalmopathy progression with 70.59% sensitivity and roughly 72% specificity; about a dozen predicted patients were CT-confirmed with GO in a median of around 6 months. No statistical method was used to set the sample size in advance, and the investigators knew which group each participant was assigned to.

Stable hyperthyroidism was defined as no progression to ophthalmopathy within 18 months of follow-up. The hyperthyroidism patients were 18 to 65 years old and newly diagnosed, with a disease duration of less than 2 months. Patients were excluded if they had other autoimmune diseases, uncontrolled infections, pregnancy or lactation. Clinical symptoms, serum thyroxine, TRAb, thyroid ultrasound and orbital computed tomography formed the basis of the diagnosis. Ficoll-Paque density gradient centrifugation was used to isolate PBMCs from around 10 ml of fresh peripheral blood. Trizol reagent was used to extract the total RNA, and its quality was then checked on an Agilent 2100 Bioanalyzer. TCR beta CDR3 regions were amplified from RNA transcripts for repertoire sequencing. The first round was an RT-PCR using HTBI primers with the Qiagen OneStep RT-PCR kit, and this first round was followed by a second-round multiplex PCR, then size selection and purification. Sequencing of the libraries was carried out on an Illumina HiSeq2000 in paired-end mode with 100 bp reads. In the source study's methods: Reads were processed with SOAPnuke, discarding reads with adapters, uncalled bases, mean Phred below 15, or no exact constant-primer or identifier match. High-quality paired reads were merged with COPE v1.2.5. Unique nucleotide sequences were defined as clonotypes and aligned to IMGT TRB V, D and J references using MiTCR v1.1. Only V-J combinations with frequency above 0.0001 were analysed, covering approximately 99% of repertoires. For each V-J combination, a TCR clonal expansion and chaos score was defined as F50 clonal expansion divided by the chaos observed in the TCRdist matrix. Welch's t-statistics and random forest were used to reduce features to approximately 13 V-J combinations, which were fed into a naive Bayes classifier. The similarity between thyroid and blood repertoires was quantified using the Morisita-Horn index. Using fastp trimming at Q25 and MiXCR clonotype assembly, TCRdb reanalyzed the public sequencing data and kept in-frame beta chains. One record per CDR3 amino acid sequence lists the most common genes and DNA. TCRdb's processing, not the authors' own work, is the source of the V and J calls. The sample table records some 380,000 distinct CDR3 sequences; 15% of these occur just once. Clones ranked in the top ten supply 5.5% to 8% of the sample.

The table lists this clonotype with many counts. No antigen is known for it. There are no base qualities to consult, and no much larger clone falls within one base. V loses 3 bases, J loses 5 bases, and the germline ends lie 7 bases apart. Per the germline V gene, SGHVS is the CDR1 and FQNEAQ is the CDR2. The CDR3, from cysteine to phenylalanine, totals 12 residues. Of all the DNA, just the CDR3 is kept, 36 bases in frame from base 1. The receptor chain draws on TRBV7-8 and TRBJ2-5; too little of a D gene remains to name it. The receptor was derived from a woman under 30 with stable Graves' hyperthyroidism. Donor details come from another sample of the same person, matched by shared clones. Sequenced: peripheral blood. This receptor has the CDR3 CASSFHGETQYF. Here is the DNA: TGTGCCAGCAGCTTCCACGGGGAGACCCAGTACTTC. Where the CDR3 stops, the reference TRBV7-8 and TRBJ2-5 genes take over; the full variable domain is GAGVSQSPRYKVAKRGQDVALRCDPISGHVSLFWYQQALGQGPEFLTYFQNEAQLDKSGLPSDRFFAERPEGSVSTLKIQRTQQEDSAVYLCASSFHGETQYFGPGTRLLVL.